The T cell receptor beta chain under discussion was sequenced for a study of blood T cells in healthy people across ages. The wider study: Template switching caught about one barcoded beta molecule for each two T cells. Overall study results and limits: Diversity figures based on one million T cells were deemed too low. Significant beta diversity loss was already apparent by age about 42, declining roughly linearly.

Comment on this clonotype: Its antigen is unknown.

PCR was performed a second time for about 6 to 12 cycles using a sample-barcoded 5' primer and a J-beta primer mix. TCRdb itself ran the 5' RACE reads through MiXCR, one entry per CDR3 protein. This sample has 650,000 to 1,000,000 distinct CDR3 sequences, with around 36% found just once. Donors each provided about 10 milliliters of peripheral blood. From germline, CDR1 is LNHNV and CDR2 YYDKDF (reference sequence). V was pared by 0 bases and J by 7 bases, with 3 bases of the junction left unmatched. This CDR3 contains 14 residues. This chain links TRBV15 with TRBJ1-5, with 7 positions matching TRBD1. This receptor was identified in a man between 18 and 35 years old in good health. Sequencing was carried out using blood. Written as DNA, the CDR3 is TGTGCCACCAGCAGAGAACAGGGGAGACAGCCCCAGCATTTT. Protein product: CATSREQGRQPQHF.